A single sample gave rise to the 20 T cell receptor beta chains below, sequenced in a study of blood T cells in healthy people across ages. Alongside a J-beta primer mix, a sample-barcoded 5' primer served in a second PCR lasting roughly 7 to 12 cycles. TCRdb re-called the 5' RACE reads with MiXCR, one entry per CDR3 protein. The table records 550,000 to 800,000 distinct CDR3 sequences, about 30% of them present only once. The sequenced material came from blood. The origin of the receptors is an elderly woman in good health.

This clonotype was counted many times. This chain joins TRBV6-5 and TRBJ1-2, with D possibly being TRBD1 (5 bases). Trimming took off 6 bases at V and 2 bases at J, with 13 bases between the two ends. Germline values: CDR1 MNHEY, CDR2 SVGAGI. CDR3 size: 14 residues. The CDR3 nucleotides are TGTGCCAGCAGGCACCTAGGGGCGAACTATGGCTACACCTTC. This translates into CASRHLGANYGYTF.

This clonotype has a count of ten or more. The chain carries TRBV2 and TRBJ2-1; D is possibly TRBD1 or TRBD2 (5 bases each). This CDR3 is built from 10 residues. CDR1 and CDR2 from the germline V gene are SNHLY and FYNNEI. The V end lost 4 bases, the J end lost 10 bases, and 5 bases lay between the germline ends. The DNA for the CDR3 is TGTGCCAGCAGTGGGGGGGAGCAGTTCTTC. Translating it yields CASSGGEQFF.

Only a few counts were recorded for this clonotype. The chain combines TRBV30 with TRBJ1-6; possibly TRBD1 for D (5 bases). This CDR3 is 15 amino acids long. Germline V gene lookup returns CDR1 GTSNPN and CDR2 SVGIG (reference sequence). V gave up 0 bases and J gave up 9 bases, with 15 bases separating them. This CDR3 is CAWSVGGQGSSPLHF. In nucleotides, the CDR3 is TGTGCCTGGAGTGTAGGTGGGCAGGGCAGTTCACCCCTCCACTTT.

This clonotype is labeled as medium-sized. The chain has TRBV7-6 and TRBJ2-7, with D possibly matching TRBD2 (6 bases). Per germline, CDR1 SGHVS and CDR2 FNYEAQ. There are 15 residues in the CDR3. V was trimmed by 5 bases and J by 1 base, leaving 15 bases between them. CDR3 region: CASSTQGGVSYEQYF. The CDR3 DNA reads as TGTGCCAGCAGCACCCAGGGCGGGGTTTCCTACGAGCAGTACTTC.

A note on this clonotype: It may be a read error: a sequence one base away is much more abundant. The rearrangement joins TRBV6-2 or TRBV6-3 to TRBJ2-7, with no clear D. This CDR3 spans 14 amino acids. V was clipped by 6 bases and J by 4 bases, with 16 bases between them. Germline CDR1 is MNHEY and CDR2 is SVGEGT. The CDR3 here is CASRPIGSGYEQYF. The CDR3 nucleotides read TGTGCCAGCAGGCCCATTGGTTCGGGTTACGAGCAGTACTTC.

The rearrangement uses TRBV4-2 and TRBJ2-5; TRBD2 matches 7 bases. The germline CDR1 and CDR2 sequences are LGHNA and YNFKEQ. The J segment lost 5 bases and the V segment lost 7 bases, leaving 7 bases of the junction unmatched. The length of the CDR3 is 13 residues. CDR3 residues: CASNLAGDETQYF. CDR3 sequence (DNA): TGTGCCAGCAACCTGGCGGGGGACGAGACCCAGTACTTC.

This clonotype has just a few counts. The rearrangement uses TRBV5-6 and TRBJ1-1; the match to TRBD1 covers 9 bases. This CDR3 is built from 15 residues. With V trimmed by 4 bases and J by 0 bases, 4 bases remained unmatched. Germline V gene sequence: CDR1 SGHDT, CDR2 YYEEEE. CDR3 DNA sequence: TGTGCCAGCAGCAACAGGGACAGGGTGAACACTGAAGCTTTCTTT. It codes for CASSNRDRVNTEAFF.

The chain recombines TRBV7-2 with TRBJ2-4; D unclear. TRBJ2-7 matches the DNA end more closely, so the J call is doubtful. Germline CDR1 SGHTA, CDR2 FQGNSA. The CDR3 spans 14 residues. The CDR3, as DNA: TGTGCCAGCAGCCCCGCTATTCCCTCCTACGAGCAGTACTTC. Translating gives CASSPAIPSYEQYF.

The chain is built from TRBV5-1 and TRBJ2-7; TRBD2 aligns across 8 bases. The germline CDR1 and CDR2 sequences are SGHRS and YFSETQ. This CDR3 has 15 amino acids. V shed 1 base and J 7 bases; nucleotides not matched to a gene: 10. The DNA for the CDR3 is TGCGCCAGCAGCTTGTGGATCGGGGGGGAGGCTGAGCAGTACTTC. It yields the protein CASSLWIGGEAEQYF.

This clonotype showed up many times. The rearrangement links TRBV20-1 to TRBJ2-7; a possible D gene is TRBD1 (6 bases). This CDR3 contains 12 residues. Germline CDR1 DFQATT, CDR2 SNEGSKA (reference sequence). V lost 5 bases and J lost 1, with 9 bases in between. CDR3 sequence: CSAAQGSYEQYF. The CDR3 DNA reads TGCAGTGCTGCCCAGGGGTCCTACGAGCAGTACTTC.

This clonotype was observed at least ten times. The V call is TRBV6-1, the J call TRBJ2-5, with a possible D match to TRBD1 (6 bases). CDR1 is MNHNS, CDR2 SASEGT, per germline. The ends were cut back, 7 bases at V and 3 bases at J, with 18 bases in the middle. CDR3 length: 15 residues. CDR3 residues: CASKVRGDEEETQYF. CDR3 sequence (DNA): TGTGCCAGCAAAGTCAGGGGCGATGAAGAAGAGACCCAGTACTTC.

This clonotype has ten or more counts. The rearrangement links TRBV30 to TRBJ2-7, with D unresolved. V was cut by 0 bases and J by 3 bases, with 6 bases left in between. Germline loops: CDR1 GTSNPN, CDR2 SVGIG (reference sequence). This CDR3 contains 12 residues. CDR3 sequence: CAWSVGFYEQYF. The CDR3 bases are TGTGCCTGGAGTGTCGGTTTCTACGAGCAGTACTTC.

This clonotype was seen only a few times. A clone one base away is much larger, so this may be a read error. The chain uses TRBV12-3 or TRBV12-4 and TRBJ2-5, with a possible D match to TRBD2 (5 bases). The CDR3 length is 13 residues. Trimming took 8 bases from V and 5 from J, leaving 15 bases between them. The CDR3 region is CASRAGVGETQYF. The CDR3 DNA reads TGTGCCAGCCGCGCCGGGGTGGGGGAGACCCAGTACTTC.

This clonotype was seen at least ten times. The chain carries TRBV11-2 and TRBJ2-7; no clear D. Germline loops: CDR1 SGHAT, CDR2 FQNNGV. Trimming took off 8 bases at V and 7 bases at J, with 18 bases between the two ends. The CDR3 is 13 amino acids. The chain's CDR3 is CASGPRSVGEQYF. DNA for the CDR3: TGTGCCAGCGGACCTCGAAGCGTCGGGGAGCAGTACTTC.

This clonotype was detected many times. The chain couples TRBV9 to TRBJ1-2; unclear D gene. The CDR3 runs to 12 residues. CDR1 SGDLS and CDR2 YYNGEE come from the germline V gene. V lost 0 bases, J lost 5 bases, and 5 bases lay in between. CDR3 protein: CASSVGGYGYTF. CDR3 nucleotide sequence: TGTGCCAGCAGCGTAGGGGGTTATGGCTACACCTTC.

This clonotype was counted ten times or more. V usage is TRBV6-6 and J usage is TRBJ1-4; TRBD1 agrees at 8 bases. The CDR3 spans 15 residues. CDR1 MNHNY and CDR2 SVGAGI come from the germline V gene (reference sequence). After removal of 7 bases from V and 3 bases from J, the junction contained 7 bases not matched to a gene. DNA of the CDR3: TGTGCCAGCAATAAGGACAGGGCGGCTAATGAAAAACTGTTTTTT. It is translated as CASNKDRAANEKLFF.

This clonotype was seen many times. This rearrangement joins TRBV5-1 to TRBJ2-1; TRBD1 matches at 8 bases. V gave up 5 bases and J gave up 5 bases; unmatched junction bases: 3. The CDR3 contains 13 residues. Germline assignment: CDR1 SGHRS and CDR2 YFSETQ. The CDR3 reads CASRTGANNEQFF. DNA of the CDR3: TGCGCCAGCAGGACAGGGGCGAACAATGAGCAGTTCTTC.

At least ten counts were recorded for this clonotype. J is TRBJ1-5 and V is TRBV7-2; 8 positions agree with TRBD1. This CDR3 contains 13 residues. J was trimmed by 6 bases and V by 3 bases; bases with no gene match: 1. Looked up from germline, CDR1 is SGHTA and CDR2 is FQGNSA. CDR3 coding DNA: TGTGCCAGCAGCTTGGACAGGGCTCAGCCCCAGCATTTT. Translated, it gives CASSLDRAQPQHF.

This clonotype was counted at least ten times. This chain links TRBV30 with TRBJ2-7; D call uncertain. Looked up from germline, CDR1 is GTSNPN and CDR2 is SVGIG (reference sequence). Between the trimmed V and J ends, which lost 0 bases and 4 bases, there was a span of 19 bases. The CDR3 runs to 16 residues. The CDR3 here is CAWSVLSSPRGYEQYF. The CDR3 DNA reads TGTGCCTGGAGTGTCCTTTCCAGCCCCCGAGGTTACGAGCAGTACTTC.

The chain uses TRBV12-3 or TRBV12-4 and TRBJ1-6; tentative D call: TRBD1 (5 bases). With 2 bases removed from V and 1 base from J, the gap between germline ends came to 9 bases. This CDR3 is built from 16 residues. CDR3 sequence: CASSLIGTSYNSPLHF. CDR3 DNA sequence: TGTGCCAGCAGTTTAATCGGGACGTCCTATAATTCACCCCTCCACTTT.